The next 14 T cell receptor beta chains were all read from a single sample in a study of blood T cell repertoires in COVID-19. Profiled with immunoSEQ multiplex PCR; TCRdb holds only in-frame clones, not every one. Of 340,000 or so clones in the sample, around 85% were seen once. What was sequenced was PBMCs or T cells enriched from blood (not recorded which). These receptors came from a woman aged 40-49 years with acute COVID-19.

V usage is TRBV5-4 and J usage is TRBJ1-1, with TRBD1 matching 11 bases. The CDR3 consists of 16 residues. Germline V gene lookup returns CDR1 SGHNT and CDR2 YYREEE (reference sequence). The junction had 8 bases not matched to a gene; V was cut back by 3 bases and J by 4 bases. The CDR3: CASSWTGGPSSTEAFF. The CDR3 DNA reads TGTGCCAGCAGCTGGACAGGGGGCCCCTCATCCACTGAAGCTTTCTTT.

The sample holds a few counts of this clone. The genes are TRBV12-3 or TRBV12-4 and TRBJ1-4; no clear D gene. Trimming pared 2 bases from V and 7 bases from J, leaving 5 bases between. CDR3 length equals 12 residues. The CDR3 protein is CASSLFLEKLFF. CDR3 DNA: TGTGCCAGCAGTTTATTCCTTGAAAAACTGTTTTTT.

The rearrangement joins TRBV7-7 to TRBJ2-2; 7 bases are shared with TRBD1. This CDR3 is 16 amino acids long. Germline trimming cut 4 bases from V and 6 bases from J; bases unmatched to any gene: 11. Germline loops: CDR1 SSHAT, CDR2 FNYEAQ (reference sequence). CDR3 bases: TGTGCCAGCAGCTCGAACAGGGGATTACGGGCCGGGGAGCTGTTTTTT. It is translated as CASSSNRGLRAGELFF.

The chain joins TRBV5-1 to TRBJ1-2; the D gene is possibly TRBD1 (5 bases). CDR1 is SGHRS, CDR2 YFSETQ, per germline. V gave up 0 bases and J gave up 7 bases, with 16 bases separating them. This CDR3 is 15 amino acids long. The CDR3 region has the DNA TGCGCCAGCAGCTTGGATCGAGCAGGGATGGGTGGCTACACCTTC. This sequence encodes CASSLDRAGMGGYTF.

The rearrangement joins TRBV4-1 to TRBJ2-7; TRBD1 matches 8 bases. The CDR3 is made up of 17 amino acids. CDR1 is MGHRA and CDR2 is YSYEKL in the germline V gene. V was clipped by 4 bases and J by 4 bases; unmatched bases: 15. CDR3 loop: CASSLGQGPSYGYEQYF. The CDR3 DNA reads TGCGCCAGCAGCCTTGGACAGGGCCCAAGTTATGGATACGAGCAGTACTTC.

The gene calls are TRBV5-1 and TRBJ1-5, with D perhaps matching TRBD1 (5 bases). V lost 0 bases and J lost 1, with 11 bases in between. The germline gives CDR1 SGHRS, CDR2 YFSETQ. The CDR3 covers 16 residues. The CDR3 region is CASSLGPDRSNQPQHF. CDR3 nucleotides: TGCGCCAGCAGCTTGGGGCCTGACAGAAGCAATCAGCCCCAGCATTTT.

The V call is TRBV6-6, the J call TRBJ2-7; the match to TRBD1 covers 8 bases. The CDR3 spans 15 residues. Germline trimming cut 0 bases from V and 5 bases from J; bases unmatched to any gene: 6. The germline V gene encodes CDR1 MNHNY and CDR2 SVGAGI (reference sequence). As DNA, the CDR3 is TGTGCCAGCAGTTACTCGGTCAGGGGGCTGGACGAGCAGTACTTC. It is translated as CASSYSVRGLDEQYF.

V is TRBV6-5 and J is TRBJ2-1; 9 bases are a match to TRBD1. With V trimmed by 7 bases and J by 2 bases, 3 bases remained unmatched. Germline V gives CDR1 MNHEY, CDR2 SVGAGI. There are 14 residues in the CDR3. DNA for the CDR3: TGTGCCAGCAACAGGGGGCTGACCTACAATGAGCAGTTCTTC. It specifies CASNRGLTYNEQFF.

The chain has TRBV6-2 or TRBV6-3 and TRBJ1-5; D is perhaps TRBD1 (6 bases). This CDR3 is 18 amino acids long. Germline-derived CDR1 and CDR2 are MNHEY and SVGEGT. Trimming cost V 0 bases and J 4 bases, with 19 bases left between them. CDR3 sequence: CASSYSDSSNYWNQPQHF. CDR3 bases: TGTGCCAGCAGTTACTCGGACAGCTCTAACTATTGGAATCAGCCCCAGCATTTT.

This chain uses TRBV7-8 with TRBJ2-7, with D perhaps matching TRBD2 (5 bases). Per germline, CDR1 SGHVS and CDR2 FQNEAQ. Trimming removed 5 bases from V and 3 bases from J, with 14 bases in between. There are 14 residues in the CDR3. In nucleotides, the CDR3 is TGTGCCAGCAGCCCAAGTGGACTTCACTACGAGCAGTACTTC. Protein: CASSPSGLHYEQYF.

The genes are TRBV20-1 and TRBJ1-1, with TRBD1 as a possible D gene (5 bases). Trimming removed 3 bases from V and 7 bases from J, with 18 bases in between. The CDR3 is made up of 14 amino acids. Germline-derived CDR1 and CDR2 are DFQATT and SNEGSKA (reference sequence). The CDR3 loop reads CSASPGTGVNEAFF. DNA of the CDR3: TGCAGTGCTAGTCCCGGGACGGGGGTAAATGAAGCTTTCTTT.

V gene TRBV29-1 combines with J gene TRBJ1-2; D is unresolved. The CDR3 spans 11 residues. V dropped 7 bases and J dropped 4 bases, with 10 bases sitting between them. Germline V lookup: CDR1 SQVTM, CDR2 ANQGSEA. The CDR3 nucleotides are TGCAGCGCCGGAGACCCCTATGGCTACACCTTC. Encoded protein: CSAGDPYGYTF.

This chain links TRBV19 with TRBJ2-3, with TRBD1 matching over 8 bases. In germline, CDR1 is LNHDA, CDR2 SQIVND (reference sequence). V lost 7 bases, J lost 2 bases, and 5 bases stayed unmatched. The CDR3 covers 14 residues. The CDR3 DNA reads as TGTGCCAGTACTCAGGGGGCGGACACAGATACGCAGTATTTT. This sequence encodes CASTQGADTDTQYF.

Only one count was recorded for this clone. The CDR3 bases are TGTGCCAGCAGCTTTAGCACTGAAGCTTTCTTT. The encoded protein is CASSFSTEAFF. The chain couples TRBV7-2 to TRBJ1-1; D unclear. The germline V gene encodes CDR1 SGHTA and CDR2 FQGNSA. This CDR3 has 11 residues. V shed 3 bases and J shed 4 bases, with 3 bases lying between them.